A selection of T cell receptor beta chains follows, all from one sample in a study of blood T cell repertoires in COVID-19. Sequencing used immunoSEQ multiplex PCR; TCRdb keeps in-frame clones, though not all of them. This sample has 200,000 to 300,000 clones, with over 80% found just once. Sequencing was performed on peripheral blood. Every receptor here comes from a man aged 40-50 years with acute or convalescent COVID-19. CDR3s leave out the opening cysteine and the closing phenylalanine or tryptophan. Each record gives: V gene, CDR3 length, CDR3 protein.

TRBV5-1	14	ASSLAGQAPYNEQF
TRBV6-5	13	ASSYRVAGAETQY
TRBV10-3	13	AISESGLAGNEQY
TRBV14	11	ASSRGTRSEAF
TRBV2	12	ASDRDREFDEQF
TRBV18	11	ASSPYRNQPQH
TRBV12-3/TRBV12-4	11	ASSMDRGLGYT
TRBV7-2	11	ASSLAQGNGYT
TRBV30	12	AWSVQGIDYGYT
TRBV18	12	ASSPRTGADEQY
TRBV5-1	12	ASSLSQGAPGYT
TRBV4-1	13	ASSHSGGDEKTQY
TRBV3-1/TRBV3-2	14	ASSQERTGGDSPLH
TRBV30	9	AWMEGTEAF
TRBV14	14	ASSQALAGLTGELF
TRBV7-9	12	ASSSSTLNQPQH
TRBV10-3	12	AISETLQTGGYT
TRBV6-6	13	ASSYSGTGDYEQY
TRBV6-5	12	ASGGGYGNTEAF
TRBV7-2	11	ATDRTGGDTQY
TRBV24-1	14	ATSDRRTSGRNEQF
TRBV5-1	11	ASSSGQWYEQY
TRBV25-1	14	ASTAGGTSGSLEQY
TRBV3-1/TRBV3-2	10	ASNRDRGGYT
TRBV11-2	11	ASSLAVVDEQY
TRBV5-6	16	ASSTTSGRAPRYNEQF
TRBV6-1	13	ASSEARKPNEKLF
TRBV30	11	AWTAQGGTEAF
TRBV18	12	ASSPLGEASGYT
TRBV5-1	13	ASSTTSGRAHEQF
TRBV19	14	ASSPDRSHMNTEAF
TRBV9	13	ASSVDLLNTGELF